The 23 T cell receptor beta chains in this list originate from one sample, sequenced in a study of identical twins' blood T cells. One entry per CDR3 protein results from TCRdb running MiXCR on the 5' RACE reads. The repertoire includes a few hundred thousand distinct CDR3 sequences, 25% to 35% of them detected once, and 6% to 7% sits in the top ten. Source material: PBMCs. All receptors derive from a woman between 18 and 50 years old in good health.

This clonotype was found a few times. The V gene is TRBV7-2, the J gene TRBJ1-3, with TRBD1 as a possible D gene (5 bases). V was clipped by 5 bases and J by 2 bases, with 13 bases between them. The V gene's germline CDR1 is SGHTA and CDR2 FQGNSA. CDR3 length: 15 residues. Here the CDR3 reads CASSLGGAPGNTIYF. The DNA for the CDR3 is TGTGCCAGCAGCCTTGGAGGGGCCCCTGGAAACACCATATATTTT.

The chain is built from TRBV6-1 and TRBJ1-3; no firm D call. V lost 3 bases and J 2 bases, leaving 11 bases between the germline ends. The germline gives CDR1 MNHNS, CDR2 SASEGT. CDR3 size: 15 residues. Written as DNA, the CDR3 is TGTGCCAGCAGTGATCAGGCGGCGACTGGAAACACCATATATTTT. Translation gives CASSDQAATGNTIYF.

CDR3 nucleotide sequence: TGTGCCAGCAGCTTTCTCGGTGCTGCGGCTACCACAGATACGCAGTATTTT. This gives the protein CASSFLGAAATTDTQYF. The V call is TRBV7-2, the J call TRBJ2-3; D ambiguous. Between the trimmed V and J ends, which lost 3 bases and 2 bases, there was a span of 18 bases. The germline V gene encodes CDR1 SGHTA and CDR2 FQGNSA. This CDR3 contains 17 residues.

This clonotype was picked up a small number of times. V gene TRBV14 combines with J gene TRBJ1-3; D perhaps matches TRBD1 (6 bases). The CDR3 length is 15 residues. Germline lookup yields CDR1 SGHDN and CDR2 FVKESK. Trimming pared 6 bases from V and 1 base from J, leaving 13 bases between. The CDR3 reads CASRPTGTSGNTIYF. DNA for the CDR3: TGTGCCAGCAGACCGACCGGGACATCTGGAAACACCATATATTTT. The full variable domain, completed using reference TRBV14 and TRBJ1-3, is EAGVTQFPSHSVIEKGQTVTLRCDPISGHDNLYWYRRVMGKEIKFLLHFVKESKQDESGMPNNRFLAERTGGTYSTLKVQPAELEDSGVYFCASRPTGTSGNTIYFGEGSWLTVV.

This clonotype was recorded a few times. The CDR3 loop reads CSVPRDTEAFF. The CDR3 DNA follows: TGCAGCGTTCCCCGTGACACTGAAGCTTTCTTT. The rearrangement joins TRBV29-1 to TRBJ1-1; D ambiguous. In germline, CDR1 is SQVTM, CDR2 ANQGSEA. V lost 5 bases and J 3 bases, leaving 7 bases between the germline ends. The CDR3 extends over 11 amino acids.

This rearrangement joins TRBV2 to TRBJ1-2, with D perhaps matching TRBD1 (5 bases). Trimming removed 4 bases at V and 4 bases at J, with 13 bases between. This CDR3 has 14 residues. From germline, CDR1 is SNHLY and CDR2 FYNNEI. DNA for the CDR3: TGTGCCAGCAGTGTTACTTGGGGCTCCTATGGCTACACCTTC. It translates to CASSVTWGSYGYTF.

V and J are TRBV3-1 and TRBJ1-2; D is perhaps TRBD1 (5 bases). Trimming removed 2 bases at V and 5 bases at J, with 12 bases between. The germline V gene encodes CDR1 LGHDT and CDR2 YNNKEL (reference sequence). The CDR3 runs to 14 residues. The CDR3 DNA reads TGTGCCAGCAGCCAACGGGACGGTTGGTATGGCTACACCTTC. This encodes CASSQRDGWYGYTF. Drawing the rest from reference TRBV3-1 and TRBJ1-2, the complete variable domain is DTAVSQTPKYLVTQMGNDKSIKCEQNLGHDTMYWYKQDSKKFLKIMFSYNNKELIINETVPNRFSPKSPDKAHLNLHINSLELGDSAVYFCASSQRDGWYGYTFGSGTRLTVV.

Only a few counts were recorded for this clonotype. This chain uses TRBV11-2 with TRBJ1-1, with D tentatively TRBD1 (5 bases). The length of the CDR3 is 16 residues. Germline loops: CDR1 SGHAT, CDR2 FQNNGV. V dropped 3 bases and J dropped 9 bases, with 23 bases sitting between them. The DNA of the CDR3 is TGTGCCAGCAGCTTTGGAACACAGGCTAAGAGGGGCCAAGCTTTCTTT. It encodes CASSFGTQAKRGQAFF. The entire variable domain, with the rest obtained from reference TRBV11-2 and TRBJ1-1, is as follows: EAGVAQSPRYKIIEKRQSVAFWCNPISGHATLYWYQQILGQGPKLLIQFQNNGVVDDSQLPKDRFSAERLKGVDSTLKIQPAKLEDSAVYLCASSFGTQAKRGQAFFGQGTRLTVV.

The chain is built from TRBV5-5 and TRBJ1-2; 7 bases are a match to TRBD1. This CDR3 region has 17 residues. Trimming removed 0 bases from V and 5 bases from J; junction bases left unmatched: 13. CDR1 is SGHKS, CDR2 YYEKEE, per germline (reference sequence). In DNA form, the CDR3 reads TGTGCCAGCAGCTTGGAGGGGGCAAAAATTACCTTATATGGCTACACCTTC. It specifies CASSLEGAKITLYGYTF.

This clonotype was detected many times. This CDR3 is CSVEAKGRYEQYF. The CDR3 DNA reads TGCAGCGTTGAAGCGAAAGGGCGGTACGAGCAGTACTTC. The chain couples TRBV29-1 to TRBJ2-7, with D unresolved. The CDR3 extends over 13 amino acids. CDR1 is SQVTM and CDR2 is ANQGSEA in the germline V gene. The V end lost 1 base, the J end lost 4 bases, and 11 bases lay between the germline ends.

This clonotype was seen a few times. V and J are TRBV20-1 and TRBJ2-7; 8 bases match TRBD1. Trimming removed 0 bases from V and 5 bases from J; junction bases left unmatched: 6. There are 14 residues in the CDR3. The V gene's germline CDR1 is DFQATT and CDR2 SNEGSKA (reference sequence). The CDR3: CSARDLQGDHEQYF. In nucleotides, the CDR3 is TGCAGTGCTAGAGATTTACAGGGGGACCACGAGCAGTACTTC.

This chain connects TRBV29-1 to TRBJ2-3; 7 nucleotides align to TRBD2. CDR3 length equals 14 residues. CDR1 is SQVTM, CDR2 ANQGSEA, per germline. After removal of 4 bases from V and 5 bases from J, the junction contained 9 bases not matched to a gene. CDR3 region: CSVGAGRGQDTQYF. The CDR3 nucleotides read TGCAGCGTTGGAGCAGGGAGGGGTCAAGATACGCAGTATTTT.

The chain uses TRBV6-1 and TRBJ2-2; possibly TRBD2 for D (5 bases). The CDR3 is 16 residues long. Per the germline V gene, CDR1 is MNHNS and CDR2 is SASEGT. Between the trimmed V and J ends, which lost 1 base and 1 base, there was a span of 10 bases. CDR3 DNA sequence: TGTGCCAGCAGTGAAGTTGCCGGGAAGAACACCGGGGAGCTGTTTTTT. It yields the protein CASSEVAGKNTGELFF.

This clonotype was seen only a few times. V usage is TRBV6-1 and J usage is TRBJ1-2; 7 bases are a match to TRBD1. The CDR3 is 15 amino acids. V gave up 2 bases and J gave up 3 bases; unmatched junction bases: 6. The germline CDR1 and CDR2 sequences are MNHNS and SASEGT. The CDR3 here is CASSELRQGDYGYTF. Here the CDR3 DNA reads TGTGCCAGCAGTGAATTGAGACAGGGAGACTATGGCTACACCTTC.

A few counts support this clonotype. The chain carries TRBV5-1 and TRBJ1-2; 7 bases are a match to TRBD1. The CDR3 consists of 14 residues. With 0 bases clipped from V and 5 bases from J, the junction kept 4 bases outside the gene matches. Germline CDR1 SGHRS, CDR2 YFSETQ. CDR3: CASSLGNRGYGYTF. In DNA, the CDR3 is TGCGCCAGCAGCTTGGGTAACAGGGGATATGGCTACACCTTC.

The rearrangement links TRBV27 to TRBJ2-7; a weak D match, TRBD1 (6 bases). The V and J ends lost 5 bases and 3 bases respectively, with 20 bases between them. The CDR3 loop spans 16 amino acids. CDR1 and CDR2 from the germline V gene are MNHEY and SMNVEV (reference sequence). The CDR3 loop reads CASSTQGHSNYYEQYF. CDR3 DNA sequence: TGTGCCAGCAGTACACAGGGACATTCAAATTACTACGAGCAGTACTTC.

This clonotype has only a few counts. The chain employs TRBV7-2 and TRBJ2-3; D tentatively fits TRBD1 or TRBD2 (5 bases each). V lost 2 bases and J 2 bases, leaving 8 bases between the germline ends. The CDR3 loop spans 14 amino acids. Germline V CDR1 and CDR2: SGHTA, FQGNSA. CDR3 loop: CASSLYGATDTQYF. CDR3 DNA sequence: TGTGCCAGCAGCTTATACGGGGCCACAGATACGCAGTATTTT.

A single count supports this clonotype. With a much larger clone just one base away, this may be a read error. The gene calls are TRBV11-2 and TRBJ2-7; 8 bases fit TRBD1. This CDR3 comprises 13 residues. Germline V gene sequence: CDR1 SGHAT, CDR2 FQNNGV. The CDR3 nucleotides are TGTGCCGGCAGCTTAAGGACAGGGACCGAGCAGTACTTC. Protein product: CAGSLRTGTEQYF.

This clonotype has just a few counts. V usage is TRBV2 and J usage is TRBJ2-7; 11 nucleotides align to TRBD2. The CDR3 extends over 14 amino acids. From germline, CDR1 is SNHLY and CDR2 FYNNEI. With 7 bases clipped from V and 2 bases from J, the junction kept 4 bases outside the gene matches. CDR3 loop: CASNLLAGAYEQYF. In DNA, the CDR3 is TGTGCCAGCAACTTACTAGCGGGGGCCTACGAGCAGTACTTC.

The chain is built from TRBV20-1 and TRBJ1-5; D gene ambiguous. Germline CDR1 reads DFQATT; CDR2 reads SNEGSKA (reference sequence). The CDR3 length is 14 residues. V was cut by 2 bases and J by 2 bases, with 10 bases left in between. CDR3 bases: TGCAGTGCTAGACAGGCCCTTGGCAATCAGCCCCAGCATTTT. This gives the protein CSARQALGNQPQHF.

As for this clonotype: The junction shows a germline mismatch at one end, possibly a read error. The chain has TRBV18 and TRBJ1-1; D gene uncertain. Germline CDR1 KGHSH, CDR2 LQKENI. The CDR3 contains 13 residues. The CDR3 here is CAGSGITNTEAFF. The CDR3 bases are TGTGCCGGCTCCGGGATTACGAACACTGAAGCTTTCTTT.

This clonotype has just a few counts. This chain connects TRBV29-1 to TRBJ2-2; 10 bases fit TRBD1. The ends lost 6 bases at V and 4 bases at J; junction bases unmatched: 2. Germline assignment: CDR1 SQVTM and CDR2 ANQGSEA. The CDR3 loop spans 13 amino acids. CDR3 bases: TGCAGCGTAGGGACAGGGGTCACCGGGGAGCTGTTTTTT. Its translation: CSVGTGVTGELFF.

The CDR3, as DNA: TGCAGCGTTGAATCTGGGATCCAGGACTATGGCTACACCTTC. Its protein product is CSVESGIQDYGYTF. The V call is TRBV29-1, the J call TRBJ1-2; D not resolved. CDR1 and CDR2 from the germline V gene are SQVTM and ANQGSEA. CDR3 size: 14 residues. The V end lost 2 bases, the J end lost 3 bases, and 13 bases lay between the germline ends.